This paragraph reports one TCR beta chain. Its antigen is not yet known. Base qualities are not provided; no much larger clone lies one nucleotide away. Whole blood was collected in K2EDTA tubes by collaborating institutions according to the institutions' own protocols. For TCRbeta analysis, collaborators shipped samples as frozen whole blood, isolated PBMCs, or DNA extracted from either of those sample types. The germline V gene gives CDR1 as KGHDR and CDR2 as SFDVKD. From V the trimming removes 2 bases and from J it removes 6 bases, while the gene matches leave 16 bases of the junction unaccounted for. Its CDR3 holds 19 amino acids, cysteine through phenylalanine. Kept here is only the CDR3 DNA, which spans 57 bases and is read in frame from base 1. The sample comes from a study of blood T cell repertoires in COVID-19 (dated by TCRdb to 2020 to 2021). The study in broad terms: Samples from collaborators originated in the United States, Italy and Spain and spanned both the acute and convalescent phases of COVID-19. Samples came from the ongoing ImmuneRACE study (first 160 participants) plus 1,254 subjects from 6 global collaborators. Where available, HLA class I and class II types were taken from metadata supplied by the sample provider and were not determined by assay-based typing. Subjects who had been exposed to COVID-19, were actively infected with it, or had recovered from it provided the deeply sampled blood TCRbeta repertoires that made up the dataset. The repertoires were released in a freely available public database meant as a resource for research on the immune response to SARS-CoV-2. The prospective study material was composed of cDNA or gDNA derived from T cells, B-cell-depleted T cells, or PBMCs. The sample metadata nearly always contained a de-identified subject ID, COVID-19 status, age in years and sex.

TCRbeta CDR3 regions were amplified from genomic DNA by means of the immunoSEQ Assay, a bias-controlled multiplex PCR. The source study handled its data this way. Within the assay, amplification of reference gene primers was used to estimate how many nucleated cells each sample contained. Sequence reads were collapsed and filtered to measure the absolute abundance of every unique TCRbeta CDR3 rearrangement. For each sample, productive Simpson clonality was calculated as the square root of Simpson's diversity index across productive rearrangements. The source is immuneACCESS, and TCRdb retained only in-frame sequences with V and J called. Part of the clones is not carried over; for the studies checked, unresolved V genes explain less than half of this, and the remainder is unexplained. That table supplies the V and J calls and clone size; D and trimming were determined from the DNA. The sample table contains under 140,000 clones; only one count was recorded for roughly 91% of them. Of the sample, over 3% is held by the ten largest clones.

The research as a whole found: The quantity of clinical and demographic metadata differed by source and by participant and was supplied without curation.

The chain is assembled from TRBV24-1 and TRBJ2-1; the central 9 bases match TRBD1. Material: peripheral blood. The origin of this receptor is a woman between 50 and 59 years old with acute or convalescent COVID-19. The CDR3 has the sequence CATSDSIGRDRVSSNEQFF. The DNA is as follows: TGTGCCACCAGTGATTCTATCGGAAGGGACAGGGTTTCATCCAATGAGCAGTTCTTC.